This T cell receptor beta chain was profiled in a study of CD8 T cells in Susac syndrome. TCR beta from blood CD8+ and CD4+ T cells was sequenced. TEMRA cells were FACS-enriched, with CD8+ and CD4+ T cells isolated negatively. V was trimmed by 2 bases and J by 8 bases, leaving 15 bases between them. This CDR3 contains 14 residues. Germline V gene sequence: CDR1 MNHEY, CDR2 SVGAGI. Study-wide results and limits: When the CD4+ T cell repertoires of patients with Susac syndrome were examined, they did not show any clonal expansion.

After extraction with the RNeasy kit, about 0.5 to 1 ug of the RNA was reverse transcribed using random hexamers. Coverage of TCR beta CDR3 amplification by immunoSEQ multiplex PCR extended to 54 Vbeta and 13 Jbeta. TCRdb re-called the immunoSEQ multiplex PCR reads through MiXCR, storing one row per CDR3 protein. The table lists roughly 200,000 distinct CDR3 sequences, around 94% of them singletons, with about 0.1% in the top ten. On this clonotype itself: Antigen specificity is unknown.

The chain recombines TRBV6-5 with TRBJ1-2; D not resolved. The specimen sequenced was CD4+ T cells from PBMCs. This sequence originates from a human donor with Susac syndrome. CDR3 loop: CASSYQRPARGYTF. In nucleotides, the CDR3 is TGTGCCAGCAGTTACCAGAGACCTGCTCGAGGCTACACCTTC.